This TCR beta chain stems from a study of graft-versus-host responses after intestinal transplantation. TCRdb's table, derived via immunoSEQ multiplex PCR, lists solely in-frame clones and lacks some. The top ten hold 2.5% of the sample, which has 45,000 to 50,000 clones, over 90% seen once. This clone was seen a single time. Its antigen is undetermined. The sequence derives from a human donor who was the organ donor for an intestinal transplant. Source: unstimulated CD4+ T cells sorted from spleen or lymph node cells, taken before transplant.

CDR3: CSVHMTGGTEAFF. The CDR3 bases are TGCAGCGTTCACATGACAGGGGGCACTGAAGCTTTCTTT. The rearrangement links TRBV29-1 to TRBJ1-1; 9 nucleotides align to TRBD1. This CDR3 is built from 13 residues. CDR1 SQVTM and CDR2 ANQGSEA come from the germline V gene. V lost 5 bases and J lost 4; bases outside the gene matches: 5.